Shown below are 3 T cell receptor beta chains from a single sample sequenced in a study of T-cell reconstitution after alpha-beta-depleted transplantation in children. The TCRbeta library incorporated unique molecular identifiers. TCRdb re-called the PCR reads through MiXCR, storing one row per CDR3 protein. Of just over 950,000 distinct CDR3 sequences listed, about 29% are singletons. Sample: PBMCs, mostly from graft donor cells, taken 360 days after TCRalphabeta/CD19-depleted stem cell transplant. The receptors here all came from a boy in the first two years of life who had a stem cell transplant for SCID, so the T cells may come from the graft donor.

This clonotype appeared a few times. V usage is TRBV28 and J usage is TRBJ1-1; 11 positions match TRBD1. Germline CDR1 MDHEN, CDR2 SYDVKM. This CDR3 has 15 residues. The junction had 9 bases not matched to a gene; V was cut back by 7 bases and J by 5 bases. In nucleotides, the CDR3 is TGTGCCAGCATGATCGCCGGGACAGGGGGGACTGAAGCTTTCTTT. Protein: CASMIAGTGGTEAFF.

The rearrangement links TRBV12-3 or TRBV12-4 to TRBJ2-2; TRBD2 aligns across 13 bases. With V trimmed by 2 bases and J by 5 bases, 8 bases remained unmatched. CDR3 length equals 18 residues. CDR3 sequence: CASSLTSGGAIQTGELFF. The CDR3 DNA follows: TGTGCCAGCAGTTTAACTAGCGGGGGGGCCATTCAAACCGGGGAGCTGTTTTTT.

The rearrangement uses TRBV15 and TRBJ2-1; TRBD1 agrees at 7 bases. The trim removed 4 bases at V and 4 bases at J, leaving 10 bases unmatched. Germline CDR1 is LNHNV and CDR2 is YYDKDF (reference sequence). CDR3 length: 16 residues. As DNA, the CDR3 is TGTGCCACCAGCAAGGCCTTGGACAGGACTTACAATGAGCAGTTCTTC. Protein sequence: CATSKALDRTYNEQFF.